These 10 T cell receptor beta chains were all obtained from the same sample, sequenced in a study of response to subunit inactivated influenza vaccine (dated by TCRdb to the late 2010s). Library preparation was by RT-PCR. The data were produced on an Illumina HiSeq 2500. TCRdb reanalyzed the raw reads on its own, using fastp at Q25 for trimming and MiXCR for clone calling, and kept in-frame beta chains. Every CDR3 protein is listed once, alongside the most common genes and DNA of its rows. In all, the sample holds roughly 630,000 distinct CDR3 sequences, and about 14% of those were seen once. 6.5% to 8% of the sample is in the top ten clones. Sample: PBMCs from blood, taken approximately 15 days before vaccination. The receptor set was obtained from a man in his forties or fifties who received an inactivated influenza vaccine. Donor details come from another sample of the same person, matched by shared clones.

In this sample, this clonotype turned up many times. The chain has TRBV27 and TRBJ2-7; D gene unclear. Germline V gene lookup returns CDR1 MNHEY and CDR2 SMNVEV (reference sequence). Trimming left V 6 bases short and J 6 bases short, with 18 bases between. The CDR3 contains 14 residues. CDR3 sequence: CASSFSTAGAEQYF. The CDR3 region has the DNA TGTGCCAGCAGCTTCTCAACAGCCGGAGCCGAGCAGTACTTC.

The V and J genes are TRBV15 and TRBJ2-5; D gene unclear. This CDR3 region has 15 residues. V was clipped by 0 bases and J by 1 base, with 9 bases between them. Per germline, CDR1 LNHNV and CDR2 YYDKDF (reference sequence). The CDR3 loop reads CATSREGLLQETQYF. The CDR3 DNA reads TGTGCCACCAGCAGAGAAGGGCTTCTCCAAGAGACCCAGTACTTC. Together with reference TRBV15 and TRBJ2-5, the CDR3 gives the full variable domain: DAMVIQNPRYQVTQFGKPVTLSCSQTLNHNVMYWYQQKSSQAPKLLFHYYDKDFNNEADTPDNFQSRRPNTSFCFLDIRSPGLGDTAMYLCATSREGLLQETQYFGPGTRLLVL.

In this sample, this clonotype turned up once. The chain joins TRBV20-1 to TRBJ2-5; perhaps TRBD1 as D (5 bases). The CDR3 spans 15 residues. Germline loops: CDR1 DFQATT, CDR2 SNEGSKA (reference sequence). V was clipped by 0 bases and J by 5 bases, with 16 bases between them. CDR3 residues: CSARDSRVATETQYF. CDR3 bases: TGCAGTGCTAGAGATAGCAGGGTAGCTACGGAGACCCAGTACTTC.

This clonotype was counted many times. This chain uses TRBV5-6 with TRBJ1-5; possible D gene TRBD1, 6 bases. This CDR3 is 14 amino acids long. V was clipped by 2 bases and J by 1 base, with 7 bases between them. Germline V CDR1 and CDR2: SGHDT, YYEEEE. The CDR3 protein is CASSLGQSNQPQHF. In DNA form, the CDR3 reads TGTGCCAGCAGCTTAGGACAGAGCAATCAGCCCCAGCATTTT.

This clonotype has just a few counts. This chain links TRBV6-2 or TRBV6-3 with TRBJ2-5, with 7 bases matching TRBD2. The V segment lost 5 bases and the J segment 4 bases; nucleotides outside the gene matches: 10. Germline-derived CDR1 and CDR2 are MNHEY and SVGEGT. This CDR3 is built from 15 residues. CDR3 DNA: TGTGCCAGCAGTACCCGACTAGCCGGGGGAGAGACCCAGTACTTC. Translated: CASSTRLAGGETQYF.

The V call is TRBV10-3, the J call TRBJ2-5; maybe TRBD2 (7 bases). Germline V gene lookup returns CDR1 ENHRY and CDR2 SYGVKD. V was clipped by 8 bases and J by 3 bases, with 13 bases between them. This CDR3 is built from 13 residues. Here the CDR3 DNA reads TGTGCCATCGGGGGGGGCGGAAAAGAGACCCAGTACTTC. Protein product: CAIGGGGKETQYF.

The chain joins TRBV12-5 to TRBJ2-7; TRBD2 agrees at 14 bases. Trimming cost V 1 base and J 3 bases; bases outside gene matches: 5. The CDR3 is made up of 17 amino acids. Germline assignment: CDR1 LGHNT and CDR2 FRNRAP. The CDR3 is CASGLAVGTSGGYEQYF. CDR3 DNA: TGTGCTAGTGGTTTGGCCGTCGGGACTAGCGGGGGCTACGAGCAGTACTTC.

This clonotype was counted between two and nine times. The chain uses TRBV28 and TRBJ2-1; 9 bases fit TRBD1. This CDR3 is built from 18 residues. The germline CDR1 and CDR2 sequences are MDHEN and SYDVKM. The V segment lost 6 bases and the J segment 7 bases; nucleotides outside the gene matches: 19. This chain's CDR3 is CASSHTGTRTGARNEQFF. Here the CDR3 DNA reads TGTGCCAGCAGCCACACCGGAACTAGGACAGGGGCGAGGAATGAGCAGTTCTTC.

The chain recombines TRBV14 with TRBJ1-2; D is unclear. Germline-derived CDR1 and CDR2 are SGHDN and FVKESK. V was cut by 5 bases and J by 5 bases, with 12 bases left in between. The CDR3 spans 13 residues. The CDR3, as DNA: TGTGCCAGCAGCATAGGTGTTGGGTATGGCTACACCTTC. This translates into CASSIGVGYGYTF.

This chain connects TRBV5-1 to TRBJ2-7; 7 bases map to TRBD1. The CDR3 runs to 15 residues. Unmatched junction bases numbered 7, after V lost 2 bases and J lost 2 bases. Germline CDR1 is SGHRS and CDR2 is YFSETQ. The CDR3 here is CASSLGDRLTYEQYF. CDR3 DNA: TGCGCCAGCAGCTTAGGGGACAGATTGACCTACGAGCAGTACTTC.